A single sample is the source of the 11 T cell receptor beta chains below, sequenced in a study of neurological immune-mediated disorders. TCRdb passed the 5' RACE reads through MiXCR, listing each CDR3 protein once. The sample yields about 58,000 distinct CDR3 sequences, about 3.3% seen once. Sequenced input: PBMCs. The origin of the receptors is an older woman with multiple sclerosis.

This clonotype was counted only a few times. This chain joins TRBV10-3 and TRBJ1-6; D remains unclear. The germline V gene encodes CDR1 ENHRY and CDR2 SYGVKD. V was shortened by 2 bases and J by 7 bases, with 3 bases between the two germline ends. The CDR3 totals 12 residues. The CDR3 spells CAISEMNSPLHF. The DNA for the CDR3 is TGTGCCATCAGTGAGATGAATTCACCCCTCCACTTT.

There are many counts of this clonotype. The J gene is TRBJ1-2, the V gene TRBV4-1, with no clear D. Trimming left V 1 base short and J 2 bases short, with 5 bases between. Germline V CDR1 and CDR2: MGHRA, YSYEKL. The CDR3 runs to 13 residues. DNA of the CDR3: TGCGCCAGCAGCCAAGTCGGGAACTATGGCTACACCTTC. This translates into CASSQVGNYGYTF.

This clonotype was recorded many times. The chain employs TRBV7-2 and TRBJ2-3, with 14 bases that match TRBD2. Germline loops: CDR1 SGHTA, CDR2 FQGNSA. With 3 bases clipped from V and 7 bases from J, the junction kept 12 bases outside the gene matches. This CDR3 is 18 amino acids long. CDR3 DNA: TGTGCCAGCAGCTTCGGGACTAGCGGGAGAAGGGTGGGAAATACGCAGTATTTT. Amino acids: CASSFGTSGRRVGNTQYF. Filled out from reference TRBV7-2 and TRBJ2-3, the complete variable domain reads GAGVSQSPSNKVTEKGKDVELRCDPISGHTALYWYRQSLGQGLEFLIYFQGNSAPDKSGLPSDRFSAERTGGSVSTLTIQRTQQEDSAVYLCASSFGTSGRRVGNTQYFGPGTRLTVL.

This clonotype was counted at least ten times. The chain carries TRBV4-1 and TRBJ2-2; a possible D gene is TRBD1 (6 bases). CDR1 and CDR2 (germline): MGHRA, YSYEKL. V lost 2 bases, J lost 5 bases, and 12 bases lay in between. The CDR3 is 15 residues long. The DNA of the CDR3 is TGCGCCAGCAGCCAAACGGGACATCGGACCGGGGAGCTGTTTTTT. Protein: CASSQTGHRTGELFF.

CDR3 region: CASSQDRAGGMNEQYF. CDR3 nucleotide sequence: TGTGCCAGCAGCCAAGATCGAGCAGGGGGGATGAACGAGCAGTACTTC. The chain has TRBV3-1 and TRBJ2-7; D is perhaps TRBD1 (7 bases). The CDR3 contains 16 residues. Germline V CDR1 and CDR2: LGHDT, YNNKEL (reference sequence). V was shortened by 0 bases and J by 5 bases, with 17 bases between the two germline ends.

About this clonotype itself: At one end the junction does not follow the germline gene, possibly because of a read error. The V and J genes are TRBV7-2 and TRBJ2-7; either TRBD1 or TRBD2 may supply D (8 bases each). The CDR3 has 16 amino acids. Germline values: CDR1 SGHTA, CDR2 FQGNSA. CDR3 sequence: CASGPRGGQAPYEQNF. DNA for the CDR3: TGTGCCAGCGGCCCCCGGGGGGGACAGGCACCCTACGAGCAGAACTTC.

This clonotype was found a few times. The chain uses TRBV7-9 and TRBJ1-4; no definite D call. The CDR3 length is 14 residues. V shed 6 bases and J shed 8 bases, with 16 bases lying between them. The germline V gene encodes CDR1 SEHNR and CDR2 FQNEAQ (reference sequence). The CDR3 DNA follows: TGTGCCAGCAGTCCCCTTGAGAAGAGGGAAAAACTGTTTTTT. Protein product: CASSPLEKREKLFF.

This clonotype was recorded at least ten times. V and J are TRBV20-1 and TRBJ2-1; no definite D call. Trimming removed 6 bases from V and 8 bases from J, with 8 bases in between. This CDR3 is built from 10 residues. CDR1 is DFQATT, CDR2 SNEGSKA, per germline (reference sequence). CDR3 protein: CSAYADEQFF. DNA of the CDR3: TGCAGTGCCTATGCTGATGAGCAGTTCTTC.

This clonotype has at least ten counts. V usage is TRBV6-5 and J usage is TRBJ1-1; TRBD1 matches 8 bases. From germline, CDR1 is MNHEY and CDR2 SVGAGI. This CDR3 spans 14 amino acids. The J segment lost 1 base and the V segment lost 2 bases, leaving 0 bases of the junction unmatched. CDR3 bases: TGTGCCAGCAGTTACGGACAGGGGAACACTGAAGCTTTCTTT. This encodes CASSYGQGNTEAFF.

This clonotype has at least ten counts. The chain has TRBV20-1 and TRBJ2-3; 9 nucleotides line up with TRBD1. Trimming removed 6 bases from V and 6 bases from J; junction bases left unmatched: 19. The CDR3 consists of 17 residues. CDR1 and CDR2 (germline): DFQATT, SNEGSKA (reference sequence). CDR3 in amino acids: CSATDRGQHKLIDTQYF. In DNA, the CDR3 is TGCAGTGCCACGGACAGGGGACAACACAAATTAATCGATACGCAGTATTTT.

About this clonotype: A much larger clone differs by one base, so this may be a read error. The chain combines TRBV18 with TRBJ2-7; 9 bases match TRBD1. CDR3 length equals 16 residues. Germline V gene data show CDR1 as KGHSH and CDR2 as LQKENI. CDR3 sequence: CASSRMGQGISCEQYF. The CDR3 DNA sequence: TGTGCCAGCTCACGGATGGGACAGGGTATTTCCTGCGAGCAGTACTTC. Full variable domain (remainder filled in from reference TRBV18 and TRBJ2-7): NAGVMQNPRHLVRRRGQEARLRCSPMKGHSHVYWYRQLPEEGLKFMVYLQKENIIDESGMPKERFSAEFPKEGPSILRIQQVVRGDSAAYFCASSRMGQGISCEQYFGPGTRLTVT.